These 23 T cell receptor beta chains share one sample of origin, sequenced in a study of OX40 agonist ivuxolimab in advanced cancers. Sequenced by immunoSEQ multiplex PCR; TCRdb stores in-frame clones only, minus some. The top ten hold roughly 0.5% of the sample, which has 75,000 to 95,000 clones, about 90% seen once. The sample here was CD4+ or CD8+ T cells sorted from blood, taken in a trial of the OX40 agonist ivuxolimab. The origin of the receptors is an adult with an advanced solid tumor such as melanoma, head and neck, liver or kidney cancer.

This sequence joins TRBV6-1 and TRBJ2-2; 10 nucleotides line up with TRBD2. With 4 bases clipped from V and 4 bases from J, the junction kept 12 bases outside the gene matches. CDR1 is MNHNS and CDR2 is SASEGT in the germline V gene. This CDR3 is 18 amino acids long. The CDR3 region is CASSARQSGRASTGELFF. Written as DNA, the CDR3 is TGTGCCAGCAGTGCCAGACAGAGCGGGAGGGCCAGCACCGGGGAGCTGTTTTTT.

The V call is TRBV5-5, the J call TRBJ2-2; 9 bases match TRBD2. Germline V CDR1 and CDR2: SGHKS, YYEKEE (reference sequence). This CDR3 contains 16 residues. Trimming cost V 2 bases and J 1 base; bases outside gene matches: 3. CDR3 coding DNA: TGTGCCAGCAGCTTCGCGGGGGGGAAGAACACCGGGGAGCTGTTTTTT. This encodes CASSFAGGKNTGELFF.

This chain connects TRBV11-2 to TRBJ2-1; TRBD1 matches 9 bases. V shed 5 bases, J shed 6 bases, and the junction held 17 bases outside the gene matches. The V gene's germline CDR1 is SGHAT and CDR2 FQNNGV. CDR3 length: 18 amino acids. In DNA form, the CDR3 reads TGTGCCAGCAGCCCTTCCTTTCCCCGACAGGGGGTGATCAATGAGCAGTTCTTC. It translates to CASSPSFPRQGVINEQFF.

The chain carries TRBV29-1 and TRBJ2-7; 8 bases align to TRBD1. J was trimmed by 3 bases and V by 6 bases; bases with no gene match: 10. The CDR3 spans 14 residues. Germline V gene data show CDR1 as SQVTM and CDR2 as ANQGSEA. The CDR3 DNA follows: TGCAGCGTAGCGCTAATGGACAGGGTCTACGAGCAGTACTTC. Residues: CSVALMDRVYEQYF.

The chain is built from TRBV5-1 and TRBJ2-7; 7 bases align to TRBD2. The CDR3 has 15 residues. V was clipped by 0 bases and J by 1 base; unmatched bases: 4. The V gene's germline CDR1 is SGHRS and CDR2 YFSETQ. CDR3 residues: CASSLGGSRSYEQYF. The CDR3 DNA is TGCGCCAGCAGCTTGGGCGGGAGTCGATCCTACGAGCAGTACTTC.

This chain links TRBV5-6 with TRBJ1-5, with TRBD1 as a possible D gene (5 bases). V lost 1 base and J 3 bases, leaving 14 bases between the germline ends. This CDR3 spans 16 amino acids. Germline CDR1 SGHDT, CDR2 YYEEEE. The DNA for the CDR3 is TGTGCCAGCAGCTTGTTAGCCCCGGGACCCAATCAGCCCCAGCATTTT. It is translated as CASSLLAPGPNQPQHF. The whole variable domain, filled in from reference TRBV5-6 and TRBJ1-5, reads DAGVTQSPTHLIKTRGQQVTLRCSPKSGHDTVSWYQQALGQGPQFIFQYYEEEERQRGNFPDRFSGHQFPNYSSELNVNALLLGDSALYLCASSLLAPGPNQPQHFGDGTRLSIL.

The chain joins TRBV30 to TRBJ1-2; the match to TRBD1 covers 7 bases. The CDR3 sequence is 13 residues long. In germline, CDR1 is GTSNPN, CDR2 SVGIG (reference sequence). V was clipped by 7 bases and J by 4 bases; unmatched bases: 9. The CDR3 DNA follows: TGTGCCTTAGAGGTTCAGGGGGTCTATGGCTACACCTTC. This gives the protein CALEVQGVYGYTF. Full variable domain (rest looked up from reference TRBV30 and TRBJ1-2): SQTIHQWPATLVQPVGSPLSLECTVEGTSNPNLYWYRQAAGRGLQLLFYSVGIGQISSEVPQNLSASRPQDRQFILSSKKLLLSDSGFYLCALEVQGVYGYTFGSGTRLTVV.

The chain has TRBV6-6 and TRBJ2-7; 7 bases align to TRBD1. This CDR3 is built from 12 residues. CDR1 is MNHNY, CDR2 SVGAGI, per germline (reference sequence). V shed 7 bases and J 6 bases; nucleotides not matched to a gene: 6. The CDR3 region is CASNENRGEQYF. CDR3 coding DNA: TGTGCCAGCAACGAAAACAGGGGCGAGCAGTACTTC.

V gene TRBV14 combines with J gene TRBJ2-1; D is undetermined. With 2 bases removed from V and 4 bases from J, the gap between germline ends came to 0 bases. The germline V gene encodes CDR1 SGHDN and CDR2 FVKESK. The CDR3 is made up of 11 amino acids. The CDR3 DNA sequence: TGTGCCAGCAGCCAATACAATGAGCAGTTCTTC. It encodes CASSQYNEQFF.

The chain is built from TRBV5-1 and TRBJ2-5, with TRBD2 matching 10 bases. The end of the DNA is better explained by TRBJ2-7, so the J call may be wrong. Germline-derived CDR1 and CDR2 are SGHRS and YFSETQ. The CDR3 length is 15 residues. DNA for the CDR3: TGCGCCAGCAGGTTAGCGGGAGGTTTCTCCTACGAGCAGTACTTC. This gives the protein CASRLAGGFSYEQYF.

This rearrangement joins TRBV5-1 to TRBJ2-3; D gene uncertain. The CDR3 totals 16 residues. Germline V gives CDR1 SGHRS, CDR2 YFSETQ. V lost 4 bases, J lost 2 bases, and 17 bases lay in between. The DNA for the CDR3 is TGCGCCAGCAGCCCCGGTCCTGGCGTATTCACAGATACGCAGTATTTT. It codes for CASSPGPGVFTDTQYF.

CDR3 protein: CASSEEVAGLDNEQFF. For the CDR3, the DNA is TGTGCCAGCAGTGAAGAGGTGGCAGGGCTGGACAATGAGCAGTTCTTC. The gene calls are TRBV2 and TRBJ2-1; tentative D call: TRBD1 (5 bases). Germline values: CDR1 SNHLY, CDR2 FYNNEI. The CDR3 extends over 16 amino acids. V gave up 1 base and J gave up 5 bases, with 15 bases separating them.

The rearrangement links TRBV19 to TRBJ2-2; D not resolved. The CDR3 sequence is 14 residues long. Germline V lookup: CDR1 LNHDA, CDR2 SQIVND (reference sequence). Trimming cost V 4 bases and J 1 base, with 7 bases left between them. Written as DNA, the CDR3 is TGTGCCAGTAGTACCCACAAGAACACCGGGGAGCTGTTTTTT. Its translation: CASSTHKNTGELFF.

This clone was found once. This rearrangement joins TRBV29-1 to TRBJ2-5, with a tentative D call TRBD2 (6 bases). Germline lookup yields CDR1 SQVTM and CDR2 ANQGSEA. Trimming removed 4 bases at V and 5 bases at J, with 14 bases between. The CDR3 length is 13 residues. CDR3 sequence: CSVGGSGGETQYF. The CDR3 DNA reads TGCAGCGTTGGTGGGTCTGGGGGGGAGACCCAGTACTTC. Drawing the rest from reference TRBV29-1 and TRBJ2-5, the complete variable domain is SAVISQKPSRDICQRGTSLTIQCQVDSQVTMMFWYRQQPGQSLTLIATANQGSEATYESGFVIDKFPISRPNLTFSTLTVSNMSPEDSSIYLCSVGGSGGETQYFGPGTRLLVL.

The chain uses TRBV11-3 and TRBJ2-7, with a tentative D call TRBD1 (6 bases). Trimming left V 0 bases short and J 4 bases short, with 13 bases between. Germline values: CDR1 SGHNT, CDR2 YENEEA. The CDR3 is 15 residues long. The CDR3 DNA is TGTGCCAGCAGCTTAGAGGGACATCCGTCTTACGAGCAGTACTTC. Amino acid sequence: CASSLEGHPSYEQYF.

The V gene is TRBV23-1, the J gene TRBJ2-7; 10 nucleotides agree with TRBD2. TRBV23-1 counts as an open reading frame of uncertain function. J was trimmed by 4 bases and V by 3 bases; bases with no gene match: 15. This CDR3 is 18 amino acids long. Written as DNA, the CDR3 is TGCGCCAGCAGTCACCCAAACCTAGCGGGAGAGAGTAGTTACGAGCAGTACTTC. Protein: CASSHPNLAGESSYEQYF.

This clone appeared once. The rearrangement links TRBV9 to TRBJ1-6; possible D gene TRBD1, 5 bases. CDR1 is SGDLS, CDR2 YYNGEE, per germline. V was trimmed by 0 bases and J by 8 bases, leaving 9 bases between them. The CDR3 runs to 14 residues. CDR3: CASSVAGSDSPLHF. The CDR3 coding sequence is TGTGCCAGCAGCGTAGCAGGGTCAGATTCACCCCTCCACTTT.

The CDR3, as DNA: TGTGCCAGCAGCTCCGCAGGGACACGAACTGAAGCTTTCTTT. This translates into CASSSAGTRTEAFF. The genes are TRBV11-1 and TRBJ1-1, with D tentatively TRBD1 (6 bases). The CDR3 spans 14 residues. Germline V gives CDR1 SGHAT, CDR2 FQDESV (reference sequence). Trimming took 4 bases from V and 5 from J, leaving 14 bases between them. The full variable domain, rest sourced from reference TRBV11-1 and TRBJ1-1, is EAEVAQSPRYKITEKSQAVAFWCDPISGHATLYWYRQILGQGPELLVQFQDESVVDDSQLPKDRFSAERLKGVDSTLKIQPAELGDSAMYLCASSSAGTRTEAFFGQGTRLTVV.

The rearrangement joins TRBV9 to TRBJ2-5; D may match TRBD1 or TRBD2 (5 bases each). The V gene's germline CDR1 is SGDLS and CDR2 YYNGEE. CDR3 size: 15 residues. V lost 1 base to trimming and J lost 3 bases, with 13 bases between them. CDR3 loop: CASSVRGASEETQYF. The CDR3 DNA sequence: TGTGCCAGCAGCGTACGAGGGGCGAGTGAAGAGACCCAGTACTTC.

The V gene is TRBV27, the J gene TRBJ1-6; tentatively, D is TRBD1 (5 bases). The CDR3 has 13 residues. The ends were cut back, 7 bases at V and 7 bases at J, with 11 bases in the middle. Germline CDR1 and CDR2: MNHEY and SMNVEV (reference sequence). The CDR3 nucleotides read TGTGCCAGCACCGGGACGGTAAATTCACCCCTCCACTTT. Protein sequence: CASTGTVNSPLHF.

V is TRBV4-1 and J is TRBJ1-5, with D tentatively TRBD1 (5 bases). The V end lost 3 bases, the J end lost 3 bases, and 12 bases lay between the germline ends. CDR3 size: 15 residues. Germline values: CDR1 MGHRA, CDR2 YSYEKL. CDR3 amino acids: CASSQEGVDNQPQHF. CDR3 sequence (DNA): TGCGCCAGCAGCCAGGAAGGGGTGGACAATCAGCCCCAGCATTTT.

This chain connects TRBV7-8 to TRBJ1-1, with D maybe TRBD1 (6 bases). CDR1 is SGHVS and CDR2 is FQNEAQ in the germline V gene. This CDR3 contains 14 residues. The ends were cut back, 1 base at V and 0 bases at J, with 6 bases in the middle. For the CDR3, the DNA is TGTGCCAGCAGCTTAGGACAGGTGAACACTGAAGCTTTCTTT. It yields the protein CASSLGQVNTEAFF. Variable domain in full (rest from reference TRBV7-8 and TRBJ1-1): GAGVSQSPRYKVAKRGQDVALRCDPISGHVSLFWYQQALGQGPEFLTYFQNEAQLDKSGLPSDRFFAERPEGSVSTLKIQRTQQEDSAVYLCASSLGQVNTEAFFGQGTRLTVV.

This clone is a singleton in its sample. The chain employs TRBV6-6 and TRBJ2-5; the D gene could be TRBD1 or TRBD2 (5 bases each). The length of the CDR3 is 12 residues. V lost 8 bases and J 2 bases, leaving 9 bases between the germline ends. Germline V gene data show CDR1 as MNHNY and CDR2 as SVGAGI (reference sequence). The CDR3 DNA reads TGTGCCAGCTCTGGGGGTCAAGAGACCCAGTACTTC. Translating gives CASSGGQETQYF.